This entry is about one T cell receptor (beta chain). The target of this receptor is not known. No base qualities exist here, and no much larger clone lies one base off it. The junction shows trimming of 6 bases on V and 7 bases on J, and the gene matches do not reach 5 bases of it. CDR1 and CDR2, per the germline V gene, are LGHNT and FRNRAP. The CDR3 covers 12 residues, taking in both the cysteine and the phenylalanine. The entry retains the CDR3 DNA only, 36 bases that are in frame from base 1. Genomic DNA was extracted from sorted cells for sequencing of the TCRbeta CDR3 region. The immunoSEQ Assay was used for sequencing of TCRbeta CDR3 regions. This is the immuneACCESS table as TCRdb keeps it, with only in-frame sequences that have V and J called. A part of the clones is gone; compared with another copy, unresolved V genes explain less than half, and the rest is unexplained. Across this sample there are fewer than 25,000 clones, with roughly 85% seen only once. 16% of the sample is in the top ten clones.

This record belongs to a study of OX40 agonist ivuxolimab in advanced cancers. Regarding the study in general: Ivuxolimab, which targeted the costimulatory receptor OX40 (CD134), was an agonistic, fully human IgG2 monoclonal antibody. Intravenous ivuxolimab was administered to patients every 2 weeks at six dose levels: 0.01, 0.1, 0.3, 1.5, 3 and 10 mg/kg. Among the 50 to 55 dose-escalation patients, around 19 had hepatocellular carcinoma, about 15 melanoma, 9 renal cell carcinoma and 9 head and neck cancer. In the dose-escalation cohort, around 80% of patients were male, and the mean age was around 65 years with a range of about 23 to 79. Prior anti-PD-1, anti-PD-L1 or anti-CTLA-4 therapy was permitted, and checkpoint inhibitors had been received by less than 45% of dose-escalation patients. Partial responses occurred in three dose-escalation patients: two with cutaneous melanoma and one with hepatocellular carcinoma. Peripheral TCRbeta sequencing was intended to test whether TCR sequence diversity was altered and clonal T-cell expansion was caused by ivuxolimab. The paper reports the monotherapy dose-escalation portion (N of about 56 patients) of the phase I ivuxolimab trial. Overall study outcomes, separate from this receptor: After ivuxolimab, expanded clones were on average more numerous among CD8+ T cells than among CD4+ T cells. Clonal expansion of both CD4+ and CD8+ blood T cells was observed from baseline to week 6 at doses 0.1 to 3.0 mg/kg. Partial responders in the 0.1-3.0 mg/kg groups had among the lowest normalized peripheral clonal expansion, especially among CD8+ T cells. The antigen specificity of the peripheral T cells that underwent clonal expansion was not determined. Low levels of normalized T-cell clonal expansion were also shown by some nonresponding patients.

Patients with a history of autoimmune disease or receiving systemic immunosuppression were excluded from the trial. Peripheral blood for TCR sequencing was drawn from every dose cohort at baseline, at cycle 4 day 1 and at cycle 7 day 1. Samples came from an open-label, multicenter, first-in-human phase I dose-escalation trial of ivuxolimab. Adults with locally advanced or metastatic head and neck squamous cell, hepatocellular, melanoma or renal cell carcinoma were enrolled in the trial. CD4+ and CD8+ T cells were sorted separately from peripheral blood before TCR sequencing. Here the sequenced sample was CD4+ or CD8+ T cells sorted from blood, taken in a trial of the OX40 agonist ivuxolimab. The chain is made from TRBV12-5 and TRBJ1-1, with 7 bases aligning to TRBD1. The TCR sequence derives from an adult with an advanced solid tumor such as melanoma, head and neck, liver or kidney cancer. At the DNA level, the sequence is TGTGCTAGTGGCAGGGACAGAGATGAAGCTTTCTTT. This sequence encodes CASGRDRDEAFF.